These T cell receptor beta chains were read from a single sample in a study of regulatory dendritic cells for organ transplantation. These receptors have no known antigen. Produced via immunoSEQ multiplex PCR; TCRdb's table is partial and in-frame only. In the table there are 9,500 to 14,000 clones, around 92% of which are singletons. The source material was naive CD8+ T cells from blood cultured with dendritic cells. Receptors originate from a human donor in good health. CDR3s include the opening cysteine and the closing phenylalanine or tryptophan. A D gene is named only where the DNA matches it firmly. A row's size may be missing; if present it is once, few, many or a size class.

j_call	clone_size	v_call	d_call	cdr3_length	cdr3_aa	cdr3_nt
TRBJ2-3	.	TRBV28	.	11	CASTLRGTQYF	TGTGCCAGCACCCTACGGGGTACGCAGTATTTT
TRBJ2-7	.	TRBV30	.	12	CAWSEGAGEQYF	TGTGCCTGGAGCGAGGGAGCGGGCGAGCAGTACTTC
TRBJ2-5	.	TRBV7-9	.	15	CASSFIVARGETQYF	TGTGCCAGCAGCTTTATTGTCGCCCGGGGCGAGACCCAGTACTTC
TRBJ1-1	.	TRBV7-6	TRBD1	17	CASSHPRQGAAYTEAFF	TGTGCCAGCAGCCACCCCCGACAGGGGGCAGCTTACACTGAAGCTTTCTTT
TRBJ2-7	few	TRBV27	TRBD2	15	CASSWRASGTYEQYF	TGTGCCAGCAGTTGGCGGGCTAGCGGGACCTACGAGCAGTACTTC
TRBJ2-3	.	TRBV2	TRBD2	15	CASSSSGGSGDTQYF	TGTGCCAGCAGCTCTAGCGGGGGCTCGGGAGATACGCAGTATTTT
TRBJ2-1	.	TRBV27	TRBD2	15	CASGFNSGILPEQFF	TGTGCCAGCGGATTTAATAGCGGGATCTTACCGGAGCAGTTCTTC
TRBJ2-7	.	TRBV28	TRBD1	14	CASSFGQGSYEQYF	TGTGCCAGCAGTTTCGGACAGGGATCCTACGAGCAGTACTTC
TRBJ1-3	.	TRBV4-3	.	13	CASSHTNGNTIYF	TGCGCCAGCAGCCACACAAACGGAAACACCATATATTTT
TRBJ2-2	.	TRBV7-2	.	16	CASSNRDPERAGELFF	TGTGCCAGCAGCAACCGGGACCCCGAGAGGGCCGGGGAGCTGTTTTTT
TRBJ2-7	.	TRBV9	.	15	CASSPWGGGNYEQYF	TGTGCCAGCAGCCCGTGGGGGGGCGGGAACTACGAGCAGTACTTC
TRBJ2-7	.	TRBV14	.	14	CASSQTWDGNEQYF	TGTGCCAGCAGCCAGACGTGGGACGGCAACGAGCAGTACTTC